This passage covers 22 T cell receptor beta chains from one sample sequenced in a study of T cell changes during pregnancy in multiple sclerosis. Measured with immunoSEQ multiplex PCR; TCRdb has only the in-frame clones, and not every one. The sample lists around 56,000 clones; about 88% were seen once. Sequenced material: peripheral blood, taken after pregnancy. The receptors were gathered from a female donor with multiple sclerosis, enrolled in a pregnancy study.

The rearrangement links TRBV7-2 to TRBJ2-1; the D is unclear. Looked up from germline, CDR1 is SGHTA and CDR2 is FQGNSA. The CDR3 totals 15 residues. Trimming pared 0 bases from V and 4 bases from J, leaving 10 bases between. CDR3 loop: CASSLAPLAYNEQFF. The CDR3 nucleotides are TGTGCCAGCAGCTTAGCGCCACTCGCTTACAATGAGCAGTTCTTC. Full variable domain (missing parts from reference TRBV7-2 and TRBJ2-1): GAGVSQSPSNKVTEKGKDVELRCDPISGHTALYWYRQSLGQGLEFLIYFQGNSAPDKSGLPSDRFSAERTGGSVSTLTIQRTQQEDSAVYLCASSLAPLAYNEQFFGPGTRLTVL.

This clone was recorded only once. V and J are TRBV5-1 and TRBJ2-1; 9 nucleotides line up with TRBD1. This CDR3 comprises 14 residues. In germline, CDR1 is SGHRS, CDR2 YFSETQ. Germline trimming cut 0 bases from V and 10 bases from J; bases unmatched to any gene: 5. The CDR3: CASSLGGQGGEQFF. The CDR3 region has the DNA TGCGCCAGCAGCTTGGGGGGACAGGGAGGCGAGCAGTTCTTC.

The CDR3 is CASSAQKQGVYEQYF. The CDR3, as DNA: TGTGCCAGTAGTGCGCAAAAGCAGGGTGTCTACGAGCAGTACTTC. The rearrangement joins TRBV19 to TRBJ2-7; TRBD1 might be the D (5 bases). The V and J ends lost 5 bases and 3 bases respectively, with 17 bases between them. Germline lookup yields CDR1 LNHDA and CDR2 SQIVND (reference sequence). This CDR3 is built from 15 residues. The full variable domain, completed using reference TRBV19 and TRBJ2-7, is DGGITQSPKYLFRKEGQNVTLSCEQNLNHDAMYWYRQDPGQGLRLIYYSQIVNDFQKGDIAEGYSVSREKKESFPLTVTSAQKNPTAFYLCASSAQKQGVYEQYFGPGTRLTVT.

The J gene is TRBJ2-7, the V gene TRBV7-2; weak D call: TRBD2 (5 bases). Looked up from germline, CDR1 is SGHTA and CDR2 is FQGNSA. The CDR3 contains 14 residues. Trimming left V 3 bases short and J 0 bases short, with 9 bases between. The CDR3: CASSFQGSSYEQYF. Here the CDR3 DNA reads TGTGCCAGCAGCTTTCAAGGGAGCTCCTACGAGCAGTACTTC.

The rearrangement uses TRBV7-6 and TRBJ1-6; 9 nucleotides line up with TRBD1. This CDR3 region has 16 residues. Trimming took 5 bases from V and 5 from J; bases not matched to a gene: 7. The germline CDR1 and CDR2 sequences are SGHVS and FNYEAQ. The CDR3 sequence is CASSPRTGADNSPLHF. The CDR3 DNA sequence: TGTGCCAGCAGCCCCCGGACAGGGGCGGATAATTCACCCCTCCACTTT. Full variable domain (remainder filled in from reference TRBV7-6 and TRBJ1-6): GAGVSQSPRYKVTKRGQDVALRCDPISGHVSLYWYRQALGQGPEFLTYFNYEAQQDKSGLPNDRFSAERPEGSISTLTIQRTEQRDSAMYRCASSPRTGADNSPLHFGNGTRLTVT.

The chain joins TRBV7-2 to TRBJ2-2; 9 bases agree with TRBD1. Germline V gene data show CDR1 as SGHTA and CDR2 as FQGNSA. The CDR3 is 14 residues long. V dropped 5 bases and J dropped 6; count of bases not matched to a gene: 4. DNA for the CDR3: TGTGCCAGCAGCGGGGACAGGGCTGCCGGGGAGCTGTTTTTT. Encoded protein: CASSGDRAAGELFF.

V is TRBV7-6 and J is TRBJ2-6, with TRBD1 as a possible D gene (5 bases). There are 15 residues in the CDR3. The germline gives CDR1 SGHVS, CDR2 FNYEAQ. V lost 8 bases, J lost 0 bases, and 11 bases lay in between. CDR3 bases: TGTGCCAGCGGGGCAATCGCCTCTGGGGCCAACGTCCTGACTTTC. Protein sequence: CASGAIASGANVLTF.

V and J are TRBV5-5 and TRBJ1-2; D not certain. V shed 4 bases and J shed 2 bases, with 24 bases lying between them. The CDR3 consists of 18 residues. Germline V gene sequence: CDR1 SGHKS, CDR2 YYEKEE (reference sequence). The CDR3 is CASSPRGGVRTRNYGYTF. CDR3 nucleotides: TGTGCCAGCAGCCCGAGAGGAGGCGTCCGGACGCGCAACTATGGCTACACCTTC.

The chain carries TRBV5-1 and TRBJ2-7; tentatively, D is TRBD2 (8 bases). Germline V gives CDR1 SGHRS, CDR2 YFSETQ. V was trimmed by 5 bases and J by 5 bases, leaving 20 bases between them. CDR3 length: 15 amino acids. The chain's CDR3 is CASRREGQRLDEQYF. The CDR3 bases are TGCGCCAGCAGACGGGAGGGACAGCGTCTGGACGAGCAGTACTTC.

This clone was observed a single time. This CDR3 reads CASSLLLARDTQYF. CDR3 DNA sequence: TGCGCCAGCAGCTTGCTACTAGCGAGAGATACGCAGTATTTT. V gene TRBV5-1 combines with J gene TRBJ2-3, with TRBD2 matching over 7 bases. Trimming cost V 1 base and J 5 bases; bases outside gene matches: 4. CDR1 and CDR2 from the germline V gene are SGHRS and YFSETQ. There are 14 residues in the CDR3.

V is TRBV28 and J is TRBJ2-7; the D gene is possibly TRBD1 (7 bases). Germline CDR1 MDHEN, CDR2 SYDVKM. The CDR3 has 17 amino acids. Trimming took off 6 bases at V and 0 bases at J, with 21 bases between the two ends. The CDR3 nucleotides read TGTGCCAGCAGCCCCCTGGGGCAGGGGGGCCTCTCCTACGAGCAGTACTTC. Amino acids: CASSPLGQGGLSYEQYF.

The genes are TRBV5-5 and TRBJ1-4; D gene ambiguous. Trimming cost V 4 bases and J 8 bases, with 9 bases left between them. The CDR3 sequence is 12 residues long. Looked up from germline, CDR1 is SGHKS and CDR2 is YYEKEE (reference sequence). The CDR3 reads CASSPIEEKLFF. DNA of the CDR3: TGTGCCAGCAGCCCCATAGAGGAAAAACTGTTTTTT.

J is TRBJ2-3 and V is TRBV19; weak D call: TRBD1 (5 bases). The CDR3 extends over 16 amino acids. Germline CDR1 LNHDA, CDR2 SQIVND (reference sequence). The germline V and J ends were trimmed by 0 bases and 2 bases, with 12 bases remaining between them. In nucleotides, the CDR3 is TGTGCCAGTAGTATAGACCGACAGACAGACACAGATACGCAGTATTTT. The encoded protein is CASSIDRQTDTDTQYF.

This chain uses TRBV28 with TRBJ2-4, with TRBD1 matching over 9 bases. The CDR3 length is 14 residues. After removal of 2 bases from V and 7 bases from J, the junction contained 3 bases not matched to a gene. CDR1 MDHEN and CDR2 SYDVKM come from the germline V gene. The CDR3 region is CASSLQQGANIQYF. CDR3 nucleotides: TGTGCCAGCAGTTTACAACAGGGGGCGAACATTCAGTACTTC.

The chain is built from TRBV5-6 and TRBJ1-6; 8 nucleotides line up with TRBD1. Germline V lookup: CDR1 SGHDT, CDR2 YYEEEE. V dropped 3 bases and J dropped 9; count of bases not matched to a gene: 14. CDR3 size: 17 residues. This chain's CDR3 is CASSSESRGHVGSPLHF. The DNA of the CDR3 is TGTGCCAGCAGCTCGGAAAGCAGGGGGCACGTGGGTTCACCCCTCCACTTT. Combining the CDR3 with reference TRBV5-6 and TRBJ1-6 gives the whole variable domain DAGVTQSPTHLIKTRGQQVTLRCSPKSGHDTVSWYQQALGQGPQFIFQYYEEEERQRGNFPDRFSGHQFPNYSSELNVNALLLGDSALYLCASSSESRGHVGSPLHFGNGTRLTVT.

This chain uses TRBV7-8 with TRBJ1-2, with 10 nucleotides matching TRBD1. The CDR3 loop spans 17 amino acids. Germline V gene data show CDR1 as SGHVS and CDR2 as FQNEAQ. Trimming took 6 bases from V and 4 from J; bases not matched to a gene: 14. CDR3 in DNA: TGTGCCAGCAGTGGGGGGACAGGGGTCTACCAAATCTATGGCTACACCTTC. Translated, it gives CASSGGTGVYQIYGYTF.

The gene calls are TRBV7-2 and TRBJ2-1; 8 nucleotides match TRBD2. Germline trimming cut 5 bases from V and 1 base from J; bases unmatched to any gene: 7. Germline CDR1 and CDR2: SGHTA and FQGNSA. The CDR3 is made up of 16 amino acids. The CDR3 bases are TGTGCCAGCAGCCCCGGGGGGGCTAGTTCCTACAATGAGCAGTTCTTC. Translation: CASSPGGASSYNEQFF.

The chain is built from TRBV5-6 and TRBJ2-7, with 10 bases matching TRBD1. Germline values: CDR1 SGHDT, CDR2 YYEEEE. J gave up 0 bases and V 1 base, and 4 bases lay outside the gene matches. CDR3 size: 16 residues. CDR3 in DNA: TGTGCCAGCAGCTTGCTGACAGGGGGCCGCTCCTACGAGCAGTACTTC. As protein: CASSLLTGGRSYEQYF.

Only a few counts were recorded for this clone. V and J are TRBV18 and TRBJ1-1, with 8 bases fitting TRBD1. The J segment lost 3 bases and the V segment lost 4 bases, leaving 7 bases of the junction unmatched. Germline V gives CDR1 KGHSH, CDR2 LQKENI. This CDR3 has 15 residues. CDR3 nucleotides: TGTGCCAGCTCACTCGGACAGGGTGGATACACTGAAGCTTTCTTT. It specifies CASSLGQGGYTEAFF.

This chain links TRBV30 with TRBJ2-1; 10 nucleotides line up with TRBD2. Looked up from germline, CDR1 is GTSNPN and CDR2 is SVGIG (reference sequence). Unmatched junction bases numbered 2, after V lost 2 bases and J lost 4 bases. The CDR3 length is 14 residues. Here the CDR3 reads CAWSPGLAYNEQFF. DNA of the CDR3: TGTGCCTGGAGTCCGGGACTAGCGTACAATGAGCAGTTCTTC.

The chain employs TRBV5-1 and TRBJ1-1; TRBD1 might be the D (6 bases). The germline V gene has CDR1 SGHRS and CDR2 YFSETQ. This CDR3 contains 16 residues. V was trimmed by 0 bases and J by 1 base, leaving 13 bases between them. CDR3 amino acids: CASSLVSPRGNTEAFF. The CDR3 DNA reads TGCGCCAGCAGCTTGGTTAGTCCCAGGGGGAACACTGAAGCTTTCTTT.

The J gene is TRBJ2-5, the V gene TRBV4-3; D remains ambiguous. V was trimmed by 1 base and J by 1 base, leaving 22 bases between them. There are 19 residues in the CDR3. The germline V gene encodes CDR1 LGHNA and CDR2 YSLEER. The DNA of the CDR3 is TGCGCCAGCAGCCAAGTGTTTCGGTGGTCGGGTCCGGGCCAAGAGACCCAGTACTTC. Its translation is CASSQVFRWSGPGQETQYF.